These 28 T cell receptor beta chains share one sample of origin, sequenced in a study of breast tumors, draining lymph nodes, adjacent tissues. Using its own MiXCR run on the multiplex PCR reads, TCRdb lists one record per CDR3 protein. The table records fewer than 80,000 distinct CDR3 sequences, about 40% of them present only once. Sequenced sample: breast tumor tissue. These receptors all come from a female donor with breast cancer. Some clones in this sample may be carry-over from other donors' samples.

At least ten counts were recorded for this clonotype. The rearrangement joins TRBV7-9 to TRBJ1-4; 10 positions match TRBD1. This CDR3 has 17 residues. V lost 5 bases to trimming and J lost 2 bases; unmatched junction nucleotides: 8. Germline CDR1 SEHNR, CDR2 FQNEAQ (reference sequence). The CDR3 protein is CASSPGTGVSTNEKLFF. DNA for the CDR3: TGTGCCAGCAGCCCAGGGACAGGGGTTTCCACTAATGAAAAACTGTTTTTT.

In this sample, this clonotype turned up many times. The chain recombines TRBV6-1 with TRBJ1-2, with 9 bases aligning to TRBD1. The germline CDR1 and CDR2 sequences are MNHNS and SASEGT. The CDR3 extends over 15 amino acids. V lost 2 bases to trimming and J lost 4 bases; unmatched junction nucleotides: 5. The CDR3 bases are TGTGCCAGCAGTGAAACGGGACAGGGCATCTATGGCTACACCTTC. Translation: CASSETGQGIYGYTF.

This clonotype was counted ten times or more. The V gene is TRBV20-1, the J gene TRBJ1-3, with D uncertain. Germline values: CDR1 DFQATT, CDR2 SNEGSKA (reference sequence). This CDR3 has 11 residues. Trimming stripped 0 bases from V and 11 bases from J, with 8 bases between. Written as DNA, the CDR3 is TGCAGTGCTAGAGATAAGGTCTCCATATATTTT. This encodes CSARDKVSIYF.

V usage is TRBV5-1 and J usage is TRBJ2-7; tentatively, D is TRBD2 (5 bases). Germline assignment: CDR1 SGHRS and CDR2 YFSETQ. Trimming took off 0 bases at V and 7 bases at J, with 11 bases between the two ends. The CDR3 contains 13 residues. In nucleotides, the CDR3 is TGCGCCAGCAGCTTGGGTCGGGAACGAGAGCAGTACTTC. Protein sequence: CASSLGREREQYF.

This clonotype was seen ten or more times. Written as DNA, the CDR3 is TGTGCCAGCAGCCCAAGCCGGGACAGCTCCTACGAGCAGTACTTC. Translating gives CASSPSRDSSYEQYF. This chain uses TRBV7-8 with TRBJ2-7, with 7 bases identical to TRBD1. Germline CDR1 reads SGHVS; CDR2 reads FQNEAQ. CDR3 length: 15 residues. Unmatched junction bases numbered 7, after V lost 5 bases and J lost 0 bases.

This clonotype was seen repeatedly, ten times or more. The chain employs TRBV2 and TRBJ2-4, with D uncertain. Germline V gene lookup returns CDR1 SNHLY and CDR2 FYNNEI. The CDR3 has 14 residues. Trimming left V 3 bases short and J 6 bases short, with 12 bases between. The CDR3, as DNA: TGTGCCAGCAGTGAGAACACCCCCAGAAACATTCAGTACTTC. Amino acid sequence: CASSENTPRNIQYF.

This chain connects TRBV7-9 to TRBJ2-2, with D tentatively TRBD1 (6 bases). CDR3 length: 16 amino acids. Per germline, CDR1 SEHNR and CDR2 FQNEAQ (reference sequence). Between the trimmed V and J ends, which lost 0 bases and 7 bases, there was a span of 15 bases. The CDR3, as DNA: TGTGCCAGCAGCTTAGCCGCATGGGGGCGAGTCGGGGAGCTGTTTTTT. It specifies CASSLAAWGRVGELFF.

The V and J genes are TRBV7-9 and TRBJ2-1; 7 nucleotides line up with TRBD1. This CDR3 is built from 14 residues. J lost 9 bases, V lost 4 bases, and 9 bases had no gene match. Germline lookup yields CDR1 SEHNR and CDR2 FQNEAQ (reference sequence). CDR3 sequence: CASSSLDRFGEQFF. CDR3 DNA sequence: TGTGCCAGCAGCTCCCTGGACAGGTTCGGTGAGCAGTTCTTC.

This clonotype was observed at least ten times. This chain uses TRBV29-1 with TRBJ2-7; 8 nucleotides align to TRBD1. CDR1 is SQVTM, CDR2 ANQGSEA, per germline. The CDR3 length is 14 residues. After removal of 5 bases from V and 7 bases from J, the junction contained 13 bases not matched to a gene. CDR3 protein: CSVIERDRIGEQYF. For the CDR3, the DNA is TGCAGCGTTATAGAAAGGGACAGGATTGGGGAGCAGTACTTC.

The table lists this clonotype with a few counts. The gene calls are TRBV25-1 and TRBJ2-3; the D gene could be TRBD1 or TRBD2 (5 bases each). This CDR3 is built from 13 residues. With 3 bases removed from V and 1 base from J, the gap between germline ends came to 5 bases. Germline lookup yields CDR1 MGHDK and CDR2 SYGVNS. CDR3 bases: TGTGCCAGCAGTGAGGGGGGCACAGATACGCAGTATTTT. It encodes CASSEGGTDTQYF.

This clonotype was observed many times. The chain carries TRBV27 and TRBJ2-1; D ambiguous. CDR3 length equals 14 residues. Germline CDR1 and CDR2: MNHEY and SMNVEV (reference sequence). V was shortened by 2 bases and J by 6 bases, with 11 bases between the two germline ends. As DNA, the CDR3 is TGTGCCAGCAGTTTAGTGGAGCAAGCCAATGAGCAGTTCTTC. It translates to CASSLVEQANEQFF.

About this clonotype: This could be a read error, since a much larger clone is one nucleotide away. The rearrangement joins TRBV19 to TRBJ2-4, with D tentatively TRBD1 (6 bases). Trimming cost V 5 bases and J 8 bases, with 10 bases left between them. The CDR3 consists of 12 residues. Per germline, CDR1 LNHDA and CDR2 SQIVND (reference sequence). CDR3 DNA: TGTGCCAGTAGTTCGACAGGAGACATTCAGTACTTC. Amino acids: CASSSTGDIQYF.

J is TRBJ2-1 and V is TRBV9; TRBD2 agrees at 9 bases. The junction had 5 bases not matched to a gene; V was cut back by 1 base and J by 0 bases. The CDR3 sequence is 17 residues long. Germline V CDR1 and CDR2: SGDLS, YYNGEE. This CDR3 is CASSVLAGLSSYNEQFF. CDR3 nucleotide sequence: TGTGCCAGCAGCGTACTAGCGGGATTAAGCTCCTACAATGAGCAGTTCTTC.

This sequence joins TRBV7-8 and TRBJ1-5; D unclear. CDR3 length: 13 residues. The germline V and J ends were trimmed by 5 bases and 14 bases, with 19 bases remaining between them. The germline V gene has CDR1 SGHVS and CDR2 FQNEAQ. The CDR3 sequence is CASSGSEGIYEHF. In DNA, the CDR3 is TGTGCCAGCAGCGGATCGGAGGGTATCTACGAGCATTTT.

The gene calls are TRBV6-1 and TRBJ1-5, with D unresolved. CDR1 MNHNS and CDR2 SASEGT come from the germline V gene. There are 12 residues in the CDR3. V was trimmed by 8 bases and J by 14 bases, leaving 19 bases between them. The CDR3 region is CASLLAGGYEHF. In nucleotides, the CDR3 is TGTGCCAGCCTACTAGCGGGAGGTTACGAGCATTTT.

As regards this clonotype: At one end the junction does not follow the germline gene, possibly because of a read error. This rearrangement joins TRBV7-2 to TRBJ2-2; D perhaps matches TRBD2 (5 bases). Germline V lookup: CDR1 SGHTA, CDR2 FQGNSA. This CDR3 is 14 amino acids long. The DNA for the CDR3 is TGTGCCAGCAGCCTCTCGATGGCCACCGGGGAGCTGTTCTTT. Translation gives CASSLSMATGELFF.

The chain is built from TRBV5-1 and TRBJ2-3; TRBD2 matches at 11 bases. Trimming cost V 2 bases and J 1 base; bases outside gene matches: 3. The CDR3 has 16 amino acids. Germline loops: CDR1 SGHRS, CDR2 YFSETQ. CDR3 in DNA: TGCGCCAGCAGCTTTAGCGGGGGGGCCGGCACAGATACGCAGTATTTT. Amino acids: CASSFSGGAGTDTQYF. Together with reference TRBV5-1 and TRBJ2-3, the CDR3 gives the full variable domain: KAGVTQTPRYLIKTRGQQVTLSCSPISGHRSVSWYQQTPGQGLQFLFEYFSETQRNKGNFPGRFSGRQFSNSRSEMNVSTLELGDSALYLCASSFSGGAGTDTQYFGPGTRLTVL.

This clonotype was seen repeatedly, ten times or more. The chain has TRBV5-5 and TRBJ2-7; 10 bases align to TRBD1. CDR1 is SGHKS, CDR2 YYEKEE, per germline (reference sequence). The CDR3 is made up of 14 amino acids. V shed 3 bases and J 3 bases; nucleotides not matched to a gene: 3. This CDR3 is CASSWGTGDYEQYF. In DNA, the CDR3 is TGTGCCAGCAGCTGGGGGACAGGGGACTACGAGCAGTACTTC.

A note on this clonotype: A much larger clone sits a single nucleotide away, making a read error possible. CDR3 in amino acids: CASSVGLAGVGTSF. The CDR3 bases are TGTGCCAGCAGCGTAGGACTAGCGGGAGTGGGGACGTCCTTC. The rearrangement links TRBV9 to TRBJ2-1; TRBD2 agrees at 12 bases. Germline CDR1 and CDR2: SGDLS and YYNGEE. The CDR3 has 14 amino acids.

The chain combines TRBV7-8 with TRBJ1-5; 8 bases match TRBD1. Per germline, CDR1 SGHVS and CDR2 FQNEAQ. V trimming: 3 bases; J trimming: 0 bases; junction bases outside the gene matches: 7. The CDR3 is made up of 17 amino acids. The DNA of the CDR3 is TGTGCCAGCAGCTTTCAGGGGGCTCCGGATAGCAATCAGCCCCAGCATTTT. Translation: CASSFQGAPDSNQPQHF.

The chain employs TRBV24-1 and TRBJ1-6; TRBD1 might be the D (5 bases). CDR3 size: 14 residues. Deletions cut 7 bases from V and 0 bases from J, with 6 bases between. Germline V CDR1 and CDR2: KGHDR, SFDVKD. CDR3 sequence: CATSGHSYNSPLHF. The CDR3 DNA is TGTGCCACCAGCGGACACTCCTATAATTCACCCCTCCACTTT.

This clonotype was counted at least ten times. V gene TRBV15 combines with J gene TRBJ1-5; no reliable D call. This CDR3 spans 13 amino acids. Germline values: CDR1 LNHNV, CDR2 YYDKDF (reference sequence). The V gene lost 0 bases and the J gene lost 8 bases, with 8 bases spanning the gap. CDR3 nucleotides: TGTGCCACCAGCAGAGATGAATCGAAGCCCCAGCATTTT. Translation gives CATSRDESKPQHF.

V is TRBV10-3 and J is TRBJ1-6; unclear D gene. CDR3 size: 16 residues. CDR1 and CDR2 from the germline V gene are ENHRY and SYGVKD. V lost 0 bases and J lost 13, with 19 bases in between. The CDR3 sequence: CAISESLGSVFFPLHF. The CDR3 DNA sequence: TGTGCCATCAGTGAGTCGTTGGGGAGCGTTTTTTTCCCCCTCCACTTT.

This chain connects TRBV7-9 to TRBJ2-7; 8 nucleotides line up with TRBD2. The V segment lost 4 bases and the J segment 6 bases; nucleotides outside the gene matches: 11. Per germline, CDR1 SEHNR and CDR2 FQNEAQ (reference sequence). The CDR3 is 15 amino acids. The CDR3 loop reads CASSSLDGRVSEQYF. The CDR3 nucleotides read TGTGCCAGCAGCTCCCTGGACGGGAGGGTTAGCGAGCAGTACTTC.

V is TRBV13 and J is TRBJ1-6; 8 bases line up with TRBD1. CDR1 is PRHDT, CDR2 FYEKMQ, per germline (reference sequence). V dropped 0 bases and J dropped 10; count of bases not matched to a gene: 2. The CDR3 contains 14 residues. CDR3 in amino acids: CASSLGTGVSPLHF. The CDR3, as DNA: TGTGCCAGCAGCTTAGGGACAGGGGTCTCACCCCTCCACTTT. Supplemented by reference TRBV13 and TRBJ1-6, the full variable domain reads AAGVIQSPRHLIKEKRETATLKCYPIPRHDTVYWYQQGPGQDPQFLISFYEKMQSDKGSIPDRFSAQQFSDYHSELNMSSLELGDSALYFCASSLGTGVSPLHFGNGTRLTVT.

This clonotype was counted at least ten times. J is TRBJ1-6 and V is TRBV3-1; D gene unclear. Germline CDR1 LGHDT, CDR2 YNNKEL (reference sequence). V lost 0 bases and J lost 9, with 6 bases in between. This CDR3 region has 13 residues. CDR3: CASSQESSSPLHF. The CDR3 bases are TGTGCCAGCAGCCAAGAGTCGAGTTCACCCCTCCACTTT.

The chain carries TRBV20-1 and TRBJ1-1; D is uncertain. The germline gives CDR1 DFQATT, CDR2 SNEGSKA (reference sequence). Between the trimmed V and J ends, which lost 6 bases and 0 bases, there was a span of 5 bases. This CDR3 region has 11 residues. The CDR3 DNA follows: TGCAGTGCGTATATGAACACTGAAGCTTTCTTT. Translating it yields CSAYMNTEAFF.

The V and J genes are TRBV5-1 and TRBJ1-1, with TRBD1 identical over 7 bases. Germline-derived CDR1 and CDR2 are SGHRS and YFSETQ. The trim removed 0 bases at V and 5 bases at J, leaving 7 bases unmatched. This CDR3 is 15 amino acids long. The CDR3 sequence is CASSLAAAGGTEAFF. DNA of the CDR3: TGCGCCAGCAGCTTGGCAGCGGCAGGGGGGACTGAAGCTTTCTTT.